Presented here are 8 T cell receptor beta chains from one specimen sequenced in a study of blood T cells in healthy people across ages. It was with a sample-barcoded 5' primer and a J-beta primer mix that a second PCR of roughly 6 to 12 cycles was run. One entry per CDR3 protein, called by TCRdb with MiXCR from the 5' RACE reads. Of around 1,600,000 distinct CDR3 sequences in the sample, approximately 39% were seen once. The sequencing sample was made of blood. These receptors came from a woman between 18 and 29 years old in good health.

This chain's CDR3 is CASSERSGSHHEQYF. The DNA of the CDR3 is TGTGCCAGCAGTGAACGGAGCGGGAGTCACCACGAGCAGTACTTC. The chain employs TRBV6-1 and TRBJ2-7; 8 bases map to TRBD2. J was trimmed by 5 bases and V by 2 bases; bases with no gene match: 8. The CDR3 is made up of 15 amino acids. Germline lookup yields CDR1 MNHNS and CDR2 SASEGT.

The V and J genes are TRBV20-1 and TRBJ2-5, with D unclear. The CDR3 contains 14 residues. The V and J ends lost 5 bases and 1 base respectively, with 14 bases between them. Looked up from germline, CDR1 is DFQATT and CDR2 is SNEGSKA (reference sequence). The CDR3 sequence is CSAAPRRLQETQYF. The CDR3 DNA follows: TGCAGTGCTGCCCCCCGACGACTCCAAGAGACCCAGTACTTC.

The chain employs TRBV6-5 and TRBJ2-1; 8 bases map to TRBD2. V was pared by 7 bases and J by 7 bases, with 6 bases of the junction left unmatched. Germline values: CDR1 MNHEY, CDR2 SVGAGI. The length of the CDR3 is 13 residues. The CDR3 DNA is TGTGCCAGCACTCTAACGGGGGGGAATGAGCAGTTCTTC. It yields the protein CASTLTGGNEQFF.

V is TRBV25-1 and J is TRBJ2-3; D gene uncertain. Germline CDR1 MGHDK, CDR2 SYGVNS. The CDR3 extends over 13 amino acids. V lost 9 bases and J lost 2, with 12 bases in between. CDR3: CASLPPITDTQYF. As DNA, the CDR3 is TGTGCCAGTCTCCCTCCAATCACAGATACGCAGTATTTT.

This clonotype was detected only a few times. The DNA of the CDR3 is TGTGCCAGCAGCTTAGCCGCCGCCACAGTCGGAGATACGCAGTATTTT. Protein product: CASSLAAATVGDTQYF. This chain links TRBV7-2 with TRBJ2-3; D not certain. This CDR3 region has 16 residues. In germline, CDR1 is SGHTA, CDR2 FQGNSA. The V gene lost 0 bases and the J gene lost 5 bases, with 15 bases spanning the gap.

The chain joins TRBV20-1 to TRBJ2-7; no definite D call. Germline-derived CDR1 and CDR2 are DFQATT and SNEGSKA (reference sequence). V was clipped by 0 bases and J by 2 bases, with 14 bases between them. This CDR3 region has 15 residues. CDR3 DNA sequence: TGCAGTGCTAGAGATCGCTTCCAGCCCACCTACGAGCAGTACTTC. It encodes CSARDRFQPTYEQYF.

The chain uses TRBV29-1 and TRBJ1-1; 7 bases agree with TRBD1. V lost 1 base, J lost 0 bases, and 5 bases stayed unmatched. CDR1 is SQVTM, CDR2 ANQGSEA, per germline. The CDR3 has 15 residues. CDR3 amino acids: CSVEGTGLMNTEAFF. Here the CDR3 DNA reads TGCAGCGTTGAAGGGACAGGCCTTATGAACACTGAAGCTTTCTTT.

The chain is built from TRBV7-9 and TRBJ1-2, with TRBD1 matching over 10 bases. The CDR3 has 16 amino acids. Trimming at V came to 4 bases and at J to 4 bases, leaving 9 bases not matched to a gene. Germline lookup yields CDR1 SEHNR and CDR2 FQNEAQ (reference sequence). The CDR3 DNA sequence: TGTGCCAGCAGCTATACGCGGACAGGGGGAGCCTATGGCTACACCTTC. Protein sequence: CASSYTRTGGAYGYTF.